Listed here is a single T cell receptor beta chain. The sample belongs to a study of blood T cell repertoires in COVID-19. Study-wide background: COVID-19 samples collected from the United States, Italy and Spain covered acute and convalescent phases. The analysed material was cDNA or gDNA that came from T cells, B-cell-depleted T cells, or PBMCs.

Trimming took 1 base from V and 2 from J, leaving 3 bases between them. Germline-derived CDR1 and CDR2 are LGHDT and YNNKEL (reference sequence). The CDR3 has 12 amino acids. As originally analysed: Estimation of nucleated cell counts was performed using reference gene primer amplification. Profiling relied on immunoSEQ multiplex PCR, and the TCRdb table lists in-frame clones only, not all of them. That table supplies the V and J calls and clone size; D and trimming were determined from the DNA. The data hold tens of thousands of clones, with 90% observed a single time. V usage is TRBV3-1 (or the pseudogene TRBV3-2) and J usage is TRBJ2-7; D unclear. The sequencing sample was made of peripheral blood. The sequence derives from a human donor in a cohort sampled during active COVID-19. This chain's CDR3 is CASSQAAYEQYF. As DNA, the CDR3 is TGTGCCAGCAGCCAAGCGGCCTACGAGCAGTACTTC.